Following are 10 T cell receptor beta chains from one sample sequenced in a study of shared clonotypes between healthy human individuals. Only CD45RO-negative cells positively selected for CCR7 counted as naive CD8 cells, so terminally differentiated effector memory CD45RA+ cells were excluded. Method: immunoSEQ multiplex PCR; TCRdb's copy keeps in-frame clones and lacks some. The sample lists roughly 1,800,000 clones; 85% to 95% were seen once. Specimen: naive CD8+ T cells sorted from blood. The receptors shown here come from a man aged 18 to 29 in good health.

This clone occurred once. The rearrangement links TRBV10-2 to TRBJ2-1; 7 bases agree with TRBD1. Trimming took 9 bases from V and 4 from J; bases not matched to a gene: 12. There are 15 residues in the CDR3. Germline values: CDR1 WSHSY, CDR2 SAAADI. CDR3 coding DNA: TGCGCCAGGACCCCCGGGACAGAGTCATACAATGAGCAGTTCTTC. Its protein is CARTPGTESYNEQFF.

The chain couples TRBV27 to TRBJ2-6, with D possibly being TRBD2 (5 bases). Germline values: CDR1 MNHEY, CDR2 SMNVEV (reference sequence). Trimming removed 4 bases at V and 0 bases at J, with 19 bases between. This CDR3 has 19 residues. The chain's CDR3 is CASSSPGETTTSGANVLTF. The CDR3 DNA reads TGTGCCAGCAGTTCACCCGGGGAGACTACAACCTCTGGGGCCAACGTCCTGACTTTC. The full variable domain, in which reference TRBV27 and TRBJ2-6 provide the parts outside the CDR3, is EAQVTQNPRYLITVTGKKLTVTCSQNMNHEYMSWYRQDPGLGLRQIYYSMNVEVTDKGDVPEGYKVSRKEKRNFPLILESPSPNQTSLYFCASSSPGETTTSGANVLTFGAGSRLTVL.

This rearrangement joins TRBV5-1 to TRBJ1-3; D ambiguous. The germline V gene encodes CDR1 SGHRS and CDR2 YFSETQ. The CDR3 consists of 15 residues. V lost 0 bases to trimming and J lost 0 bases, with 7 bases between them. The CDR3 DNA follows: TGCGCCAGCAGCTTGGACAGCACCTCTGGAAACACCATATATTTT. Residues: CASSLDSTSGNTIYF.

The chain has TRBV7-9 and TRBJ2-1; 8 nucleotides align to TRBD1. There are 12 residues in the CDR3. V gave up 4 bases and J gave up 14 bases; unmatched junction bases: 7. Germline CDR1 SEHNR, CDR2 FQNEAQ (reference sequence). As DNA, the CDR3 is TGTGCCAGCAGCTCGGTACCGGGACAGGAGTTCTTC. Translating gives CASSSVPGQEFF.

V gene TRBV27 combines with J gene TRBJ2-5; no definite D call. The V end was cut by 2 bases, the J end by 1 base, with 17 bases between. Germline V gene lookup returns CDR1 MNHEY and CDR2 SMNVEV (reference sequence). This CDR3 has 17 residues. The CDR3 sequence: CASSLVGIQRGQETQYF. In nucleotides, the CDR3 is TGTGCCAGCAGTTTAGTGGGGATCCAGCGCGGCCAAGAGACCCAGTACTTC.

The chain carries TRBV11-3 and TRBJ2-5; D is ambiguous. This CDR3 is built from 12 residues. The V end was cut by 4 bases, the J end by 5 bases, with 8 bases between. Per the germline V gene, CDR1 is SGHNT and CDR2 is YENEEA. The CDR3 loop is CASSSDGETQYF. The CDR3 nucleotides are TGTGCCAGCAGCTCAGATGGGGAGACCCAGTACTTC.

The V call is TRBV4-1, the J call TRBJ1-1, with D perhaps TRBD1 (5 bases). Trimming cost V 1 base and J 11 bases, with 11 bases left between them. In germline, CDR1 is MGHRA, CDR2 YSYEKL. This CDR3 is 12 amino acids long. The CDR3 DNA follows: TGCGCCAGCAGCCAAGGGGGGAATGGGGCTTTCTTT. It codes for CASSQGGNGAFF.

The V and J genes are TRBV7-9 and TRBJ2-7; 13 nucleotides align to TRBD2. CDR3 length: 16 amino acids. The trim removed 5 bases at V and 2 bases at J, leaving 6 bases unmatched. Per germline, CDR1 SEHNR and CDR2 FQNEAQ (reference sequence). CDR3 DNA sequence: TGTGCCAGCAGCAAGGGGACTAGCGGGGCCACCTACGAGCAGTACTTC. Translated: CASSKGTSGATYEQYF.

The gene calls are TRBV7-9 and TRBJ1-4; D is undetermined. This CDR3 has 15 amino acids. CDR1 and CDR2 from the germline V gene are SEHNR and FQNEAQ (reference sequence). Between the trimmed V and J ends, which lost 1 base and 8 bases, there was a span of 14 bases. In DNA form, the CDR3 reads TGTGCCAGCAGCTTAGGTCCCCAGTCAGGCGAAAAACTGTTTTTT. Its protein product is CASSLGPQSGEKLFF.

CDR3 sequence: CASGQTGGADTQYF. The CDR3 nucleotides are TGTGCTAGTGGCCAGACAGGGGGCGCGGATACGCAGTATTTT. This sequence joins TRBV12-5 and TRBJ2-3; 10 bases match TRBD1. Per germline, CDR1 LGHNT and CDR2 FRNRAP. After removal of 6 bases from V and 6 bases from J, the junction contained 6 bases not matched to a gene. This CDR3 spans 14 amino acids.